This TCR beta chain was recorded in a study of identical twins. TCRdb reprocessed the 5' RACE reads via MiXCR and lists one record per CDR3 protein. The table lists 750,000 to 950,000 distinct CDR3 sequences, 10% to 15% of them singletons, with about 1.5% in the top ten. Every sampled donor was Caucasian and healthy. Study-level results: Within beta out-of-frame sequences, the excess sharing observed between twins was weaker. Low generation probability was overrepresented in out-of-frame alpha sequences shared by twins.

In regard to this clonotype: Its antigen is currently unknown.

Looked up from germline, CDR1 is MRHNA and CDR2 is SNTAGT. CDR3 length: 15 residues. Trimming stripped 11 bases from V and 2 bases from J, with 22 bases between. This sample also appeared in a second study, on yellow fever vaccine responses in identical twins.

The source is a woman under 30 in good health. Source material: PBMCs. The chain combines TRBV6-4 with TRBJ2-7, with D perhaps matching TRBD1 (6 bases). CDR3 amino acids: CASSYQGTGPYEQYF. The CDR3 region has the DNA TGTGCCTCCTCCTATCAGGGGACCGGACCCTACGAGCAGTACTTC.